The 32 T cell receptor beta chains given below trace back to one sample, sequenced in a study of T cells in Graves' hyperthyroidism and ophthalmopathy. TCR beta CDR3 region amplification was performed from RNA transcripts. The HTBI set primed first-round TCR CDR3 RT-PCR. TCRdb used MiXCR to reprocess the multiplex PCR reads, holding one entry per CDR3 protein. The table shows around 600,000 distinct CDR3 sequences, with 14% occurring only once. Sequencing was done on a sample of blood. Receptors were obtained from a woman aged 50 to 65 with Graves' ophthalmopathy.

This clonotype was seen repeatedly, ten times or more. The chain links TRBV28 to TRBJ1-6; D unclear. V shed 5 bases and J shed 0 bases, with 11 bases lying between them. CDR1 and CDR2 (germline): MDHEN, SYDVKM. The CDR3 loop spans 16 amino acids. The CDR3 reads CASSPSGSSYNSPLHF. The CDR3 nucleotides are TGTGCCAGCAGTCCGTCGGGTAGCTCCTATAATTCACCCCTCCACTTT.

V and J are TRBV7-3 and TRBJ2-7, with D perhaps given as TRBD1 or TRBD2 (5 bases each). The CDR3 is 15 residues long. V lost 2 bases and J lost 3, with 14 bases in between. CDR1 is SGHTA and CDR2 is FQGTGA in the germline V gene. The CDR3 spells CASSLVPGPDYEQYF. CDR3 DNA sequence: TGTGCCAGCAGCTTAGTCCCGGGGCCGGACTACGAGCAGTACTTC. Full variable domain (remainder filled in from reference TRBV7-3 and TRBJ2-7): GAGVSQTPSNKVTEKGKYVELRCDPISGHTALYWYRQSLGQGPEFLIYFQGTGAADDSGLPNDRFFAVRPEGSVSTLKIQRTERGDSAVYLCASSLVPGPDYEQYFGPGTRLTVT.

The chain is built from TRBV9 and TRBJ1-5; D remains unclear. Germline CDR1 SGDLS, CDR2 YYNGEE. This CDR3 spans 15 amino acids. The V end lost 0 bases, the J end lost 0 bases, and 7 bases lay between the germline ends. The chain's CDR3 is CASSVVANSNQPQHF. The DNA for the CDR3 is TGTGCCAGCAGCGTAGTGGCTAATAGCAATCAGCCCCAGCATTTT.

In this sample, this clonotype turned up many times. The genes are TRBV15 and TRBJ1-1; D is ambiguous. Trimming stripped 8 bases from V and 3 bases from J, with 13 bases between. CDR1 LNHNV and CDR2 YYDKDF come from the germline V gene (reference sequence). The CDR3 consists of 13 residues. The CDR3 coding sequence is TGTGCCACCCGTCGGGTAGTCGACACTGAAGCTTTCTTT. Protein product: CATRRVVDTEAFF.

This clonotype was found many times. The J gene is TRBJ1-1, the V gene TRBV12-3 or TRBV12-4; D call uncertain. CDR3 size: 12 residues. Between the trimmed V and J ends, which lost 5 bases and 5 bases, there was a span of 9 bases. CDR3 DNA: TGTGCCAGCAGTCCCCGACGGACTGAAGCTTTCTTT. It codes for CASSPRRTEAFF.

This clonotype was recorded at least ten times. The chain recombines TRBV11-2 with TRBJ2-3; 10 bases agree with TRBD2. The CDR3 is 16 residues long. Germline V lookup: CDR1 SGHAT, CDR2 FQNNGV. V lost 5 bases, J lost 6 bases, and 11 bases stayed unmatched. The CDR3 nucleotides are TGTGCCAGCAGCCCTTGGACTAGCGGAGTTTCGGATACGCAGTATTTT. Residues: CASSPWTSGVSDTQYF.

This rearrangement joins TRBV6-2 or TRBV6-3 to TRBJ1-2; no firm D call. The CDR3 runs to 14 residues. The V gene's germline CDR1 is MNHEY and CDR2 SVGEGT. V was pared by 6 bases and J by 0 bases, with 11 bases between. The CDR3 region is CASSPVGPNYGYTF. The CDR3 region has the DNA TGTGCCAGCAGCCCCGTCGGGCCTAACTATGGCTACACCTTC.

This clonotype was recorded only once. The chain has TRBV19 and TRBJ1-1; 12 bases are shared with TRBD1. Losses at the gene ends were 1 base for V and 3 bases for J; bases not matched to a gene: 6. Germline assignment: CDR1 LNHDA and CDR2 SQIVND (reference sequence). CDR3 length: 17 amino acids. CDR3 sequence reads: CASSIVWGQGAHTEAFF. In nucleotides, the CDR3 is TGTGCCAGTAGTATAGTATGGGGACAGGGGGCTCACACTGAAGCTTTCTTT.

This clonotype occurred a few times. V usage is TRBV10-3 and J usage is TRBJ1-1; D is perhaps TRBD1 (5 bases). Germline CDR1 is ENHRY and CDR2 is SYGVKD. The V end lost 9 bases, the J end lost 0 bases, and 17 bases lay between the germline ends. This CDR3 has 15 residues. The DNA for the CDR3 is TGTGCCATTAGTTATGGGGGGAGGCTGAACACTGAAGCTTTCTTT. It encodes CAISYGGRLNTEAFF.

The CDR3 loop reads CASSQEGTPRPQHF. The CDR3, as DNA: TGTGCCAGCAGCCAAGAGGGGACCCCCCGTCCCCAGCATTTT. The chain couples TRBV3-1 to TRBJ1-5, with D maybe TRBD1 (5 bases). The CDR3 sequence is 14 residues long. V shed 0 bases and J shed 10 bases, with 13 bases lying between them. Germline V gives CDR1 LGHDT, CDR2 YNNKEL (reference sequence).

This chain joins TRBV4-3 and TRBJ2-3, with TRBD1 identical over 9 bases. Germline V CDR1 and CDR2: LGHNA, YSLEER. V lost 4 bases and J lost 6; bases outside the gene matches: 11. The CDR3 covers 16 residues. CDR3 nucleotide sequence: TGCGCCAGCAGCCCGCTAGGGACAGGGAATATGGATACGCAGTATTTT. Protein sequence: CASSPLGTGNMDTQYF.

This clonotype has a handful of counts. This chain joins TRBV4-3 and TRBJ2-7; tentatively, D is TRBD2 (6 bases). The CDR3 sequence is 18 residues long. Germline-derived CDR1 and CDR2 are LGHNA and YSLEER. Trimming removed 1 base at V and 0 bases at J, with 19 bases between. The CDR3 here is CASSQVWIGRATSYEQYF. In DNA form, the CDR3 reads TGCGCCAGCAGCCAAGTATGGATCGGGAGAGCCACCTCCTACGAGCAGTACTTC.

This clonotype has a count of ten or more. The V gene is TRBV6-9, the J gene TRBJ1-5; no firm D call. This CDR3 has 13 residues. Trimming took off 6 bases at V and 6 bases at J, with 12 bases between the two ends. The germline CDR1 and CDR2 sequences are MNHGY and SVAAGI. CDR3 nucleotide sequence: TGTGCCAGCAGACCTATTTTGGTTCAGCCCCAGCATTTT. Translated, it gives CASRPILVQPQHF.

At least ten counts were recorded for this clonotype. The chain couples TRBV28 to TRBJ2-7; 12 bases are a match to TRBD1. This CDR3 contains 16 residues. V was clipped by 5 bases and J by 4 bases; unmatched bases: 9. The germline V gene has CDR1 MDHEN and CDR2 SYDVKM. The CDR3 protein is CASSGTGGAGYYEQYF. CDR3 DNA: TGTGCCAGCAGTGGGACAGGGGGCGCCGGGTATTACGAGCAGTACTTC.

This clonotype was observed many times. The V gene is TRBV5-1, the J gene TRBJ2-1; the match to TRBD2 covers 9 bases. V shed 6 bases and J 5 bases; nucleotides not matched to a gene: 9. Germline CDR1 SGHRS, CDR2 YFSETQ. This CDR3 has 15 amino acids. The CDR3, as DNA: TGCGCCAGCACCCCTCTGGCGGGAGGGGACAATGAGCAGTTCTTC. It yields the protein CASTPLAGGDNEQFF.

The CDR3 nucleotides read TGTGCCACCAGTGATTACGAGGGAGCTCGCACAGATACGCAGTATTTT. Amino acid sequence: CATSDYEGARTDTQYF. V gene TRBV24-1 combines with J gene TRBJ2-3; tentative D call: TRBD2 (5 bases). V gave up 2 bases and J gave up 1 base, with 12 bases separating them. This CDR3 contains 16 residues. Germline CDR1 and CDR2: KGHDR and SFDVKD.

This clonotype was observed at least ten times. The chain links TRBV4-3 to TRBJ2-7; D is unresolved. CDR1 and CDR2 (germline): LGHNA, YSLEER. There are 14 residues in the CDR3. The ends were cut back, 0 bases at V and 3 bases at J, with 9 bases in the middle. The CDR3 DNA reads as TGCGCCAGCAGCCAAGAGCTGGGAAACTACGAGCAGTACTTC. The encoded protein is CASSQELGNYEQYF.

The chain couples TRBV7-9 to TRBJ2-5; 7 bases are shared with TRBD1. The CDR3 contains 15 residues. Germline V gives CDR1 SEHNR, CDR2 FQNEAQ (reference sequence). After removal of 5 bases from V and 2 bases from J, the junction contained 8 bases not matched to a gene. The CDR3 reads CASSPRGTAQETQYF. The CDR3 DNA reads TGTGCCAGCAGCCCACGAGGGACAGCGCAAGAGACCCAGTACTTC.

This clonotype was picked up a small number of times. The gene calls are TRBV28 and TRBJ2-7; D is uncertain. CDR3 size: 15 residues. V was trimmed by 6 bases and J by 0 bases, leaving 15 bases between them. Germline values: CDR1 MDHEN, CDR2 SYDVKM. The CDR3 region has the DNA TGTGCCAGCAGAGAATACAGTTTAAGCTCCTACGAGCAGTACTTC. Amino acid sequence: CASREYSLSSYEQYF.

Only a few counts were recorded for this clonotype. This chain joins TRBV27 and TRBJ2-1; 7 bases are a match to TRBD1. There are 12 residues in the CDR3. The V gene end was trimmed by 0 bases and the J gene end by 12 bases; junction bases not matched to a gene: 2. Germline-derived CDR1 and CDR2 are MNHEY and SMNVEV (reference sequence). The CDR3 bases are TGTGCCAGCAGTTTATCGAGGGGGCGGCAGTTCTTC. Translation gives CASSLSRGRQFF.

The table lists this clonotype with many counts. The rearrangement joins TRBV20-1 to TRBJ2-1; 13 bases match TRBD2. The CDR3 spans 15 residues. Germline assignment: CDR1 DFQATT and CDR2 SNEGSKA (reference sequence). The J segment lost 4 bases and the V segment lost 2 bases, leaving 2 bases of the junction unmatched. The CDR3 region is CSARPLAGGYNEQFF. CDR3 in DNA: TGCAGTGCTAGACCACTAGCGGGAGGGTACAATGAGCAGTTCTTC.

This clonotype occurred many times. The CDR3 DNA follows: TGTGCCAGCAGCGCGCAGGAATCCTGGACTGAAGCTTTCTTT. Protein: CASSAQESWTEAFF. This chain joins TRBV7-8 and TRBJ1-1; no definite D call. Trimming took 5 bases from V and 5 from J, leaving 15 bases between them. The CDR3 covers 14 residues. Per the germline V gene, CDR1 is SGHVS and CDR2 is FQNEAQ.

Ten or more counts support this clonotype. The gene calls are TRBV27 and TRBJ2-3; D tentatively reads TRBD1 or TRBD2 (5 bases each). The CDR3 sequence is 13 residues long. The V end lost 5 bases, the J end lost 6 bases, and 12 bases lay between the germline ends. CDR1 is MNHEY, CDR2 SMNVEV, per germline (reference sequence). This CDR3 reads CASSPQDSDTQYF. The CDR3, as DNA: TGTGCCAGCAGTCCACAGGACTCCGATACGCAGTATTTT.

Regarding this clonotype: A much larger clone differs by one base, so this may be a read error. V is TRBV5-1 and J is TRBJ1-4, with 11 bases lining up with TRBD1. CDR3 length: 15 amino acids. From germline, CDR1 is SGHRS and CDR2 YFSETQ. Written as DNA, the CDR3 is TGCGCCAGCACCGCGGGGACAGGGGGAAGGGAAAAACCGTTTTTT. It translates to CASTAGTGGREKPFF. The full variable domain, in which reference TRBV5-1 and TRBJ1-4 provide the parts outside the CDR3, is KAGVTQTPRYLIKTRGQQVTLSCSPISGHRSVSWYQQTPGQGLQFLFEYFSETQRNKGNFPGRFSGRQFSNSRSEMNVSTLELGDSALYLCASTAGTGGREKPFFGSGTQLSVL.

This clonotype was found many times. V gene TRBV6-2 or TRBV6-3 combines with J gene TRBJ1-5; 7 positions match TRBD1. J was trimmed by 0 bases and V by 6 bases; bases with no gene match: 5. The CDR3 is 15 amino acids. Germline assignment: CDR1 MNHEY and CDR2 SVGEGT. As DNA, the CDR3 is TGTGCCAGCAGACGGGACAGCAATAGCAATCAGCCCCAGCATTTT. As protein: CASRRDSNSNQPQHF.

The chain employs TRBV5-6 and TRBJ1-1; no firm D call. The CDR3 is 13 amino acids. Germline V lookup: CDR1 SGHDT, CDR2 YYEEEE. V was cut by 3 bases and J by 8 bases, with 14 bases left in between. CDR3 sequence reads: CASSYYGLGEAFF. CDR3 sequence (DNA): TGTGCCAGCAGCTATTATGGACTGGGCGAAGCTTTCTTT.

This CDR3 is CASSYPIAGGTETQYF. CDR3 DNA: TGTGCCAGCAGTTACCCGATAGCGGGAGGCACAGAGACCCAGTACTTC. This sequence joins TRBV6-2 or TRBV6-3 and TRBJ2-5, with 10 bases lining up with TRBD2. The CDR3 is made up of 16 amino acids. Trimming removed 2 bases from V and 4 bases from J; junction bases left unmatched: 7. Germline assignment: CDR1 MNHEY and CDR2 SVGEGT.

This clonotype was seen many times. CDR3 residues: CASSTGDKNEQFF. CDR3 nucleotides: TGCGCCAGCAGCACCGGAGACAAGAATGAGCAGTTCTTC. The J gene is TRBJ2-1, the V gene TRBV5-1; no definite D call. V lost 4 bases and J lost 7, with 12 bases in between. This CDR3 has 13 residues. Germline assignment: CDR1 SGHRS and CDR2 YFSETQ.

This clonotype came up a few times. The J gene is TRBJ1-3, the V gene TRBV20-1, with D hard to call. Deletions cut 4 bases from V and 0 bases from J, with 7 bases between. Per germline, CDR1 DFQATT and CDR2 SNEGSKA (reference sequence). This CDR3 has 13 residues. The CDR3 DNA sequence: TGCAGTGCTACACAAAACTCTGGAAACACCATATATTTT. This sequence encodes CSATQNSGNTIYF.

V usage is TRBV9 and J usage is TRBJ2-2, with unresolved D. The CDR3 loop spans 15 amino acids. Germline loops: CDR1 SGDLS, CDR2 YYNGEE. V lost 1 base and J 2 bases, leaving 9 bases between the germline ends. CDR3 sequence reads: CASSVTPSNTGELFF. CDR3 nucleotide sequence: TGTGCCAGCAGCGTAACCCCCAGCAACACCGGGGAGCTGTTTTTT.

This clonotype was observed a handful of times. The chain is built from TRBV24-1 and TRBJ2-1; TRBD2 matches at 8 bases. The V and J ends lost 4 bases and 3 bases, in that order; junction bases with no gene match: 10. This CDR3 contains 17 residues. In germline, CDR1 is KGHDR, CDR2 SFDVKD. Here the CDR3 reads CATSDPRAGEVYNEQFF. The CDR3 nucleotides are TGTGCCACCAGTGACCCGAGAGCGGGAGAAGTCTACAATGAGCAGTTCTTC.

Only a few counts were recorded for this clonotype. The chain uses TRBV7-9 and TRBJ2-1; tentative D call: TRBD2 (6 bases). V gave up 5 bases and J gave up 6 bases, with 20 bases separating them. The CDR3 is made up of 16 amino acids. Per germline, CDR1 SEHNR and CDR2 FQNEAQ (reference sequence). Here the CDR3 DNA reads TGTGCCAGCAGCCCCCGCGGGGATACTATTACCAATGAGCAGTTCTTC. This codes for CASSPRGDTITNEQFF. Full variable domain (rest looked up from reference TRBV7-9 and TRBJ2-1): DTGVSQNPRHKITKRGQNVTFRCDPISEHNRLYWYRQTLGQGPEFLTYFQNEAQLEKSRLLSDRFSAERPKGSFSTLEIQRTEQGDSAMYLCASSPRGDTITNEQFFGPGTRLTVL.